Listed below are T cell receptor beta chains from one sample, sequenced in a study of shared clonotypes between healthy human individuals. Sequenced by immunoSEQ multiplex PCR; TCRdb stores in-frame clones only, minus some. The sample holds some 200,000 clones; about 65% are singletons and the top ten take around 10%. Sequences were obtained from memory CD4+ T cells sorted from blood. These receptors were obtained from a man aged 25 to 40 in good health. CDR3s include the opening cysteine and the closing phenylalanine or tryptophan. D genes are given only for firm matches. Where a row states a size, it is once, few, many or the class of an expanded clone; other rows omit it.

many | TRBD1 | TRBV29-1 | CSVRGQGRYEQYF
- | - | TRBV5-1 | CASSLVGEGSNEKLFF
- | - | TRBV7-2 | CASSLRTTPLSTDTQYF
- | - | TRBV6-6 | CASSYLGEGGYTF
- | - | TRBV28 | CASSPPAGQGSTEAFF
- | TRBD1 | TRBV18 | CASSSNRGGIETQYF
- | - | TRBV30 | CAWSITGRGNQPQHF
few | - | TRBV7-9 | CASSLWGLGTPISETQYF
- | TRBD1 | TRBV28 | CASSLGGTVNEKLFF
- | - | TRBV5-3 | CASSLTGASYNEQFF
few | - | TRBV28 | CASAETDQPQHF
few | - | TRBV5-1 | CASSLEAGIIGELFF
- | - | TRBV10-3 | CAISGRTDGGYGYTF
- | TRBD2 | TRBV5-5 | CASSSLAGDSLNEQFF
- | - | TRBV28 | CASSDSNSGNTIYF
- | - | TRBV5-4 | CASSDPRGSYNEQFF
- | TRBD1 | TRBV29-1 | CSVELGGTGLGGYTF
few | - | TRBV2 | CASSGTGGNQPQHF